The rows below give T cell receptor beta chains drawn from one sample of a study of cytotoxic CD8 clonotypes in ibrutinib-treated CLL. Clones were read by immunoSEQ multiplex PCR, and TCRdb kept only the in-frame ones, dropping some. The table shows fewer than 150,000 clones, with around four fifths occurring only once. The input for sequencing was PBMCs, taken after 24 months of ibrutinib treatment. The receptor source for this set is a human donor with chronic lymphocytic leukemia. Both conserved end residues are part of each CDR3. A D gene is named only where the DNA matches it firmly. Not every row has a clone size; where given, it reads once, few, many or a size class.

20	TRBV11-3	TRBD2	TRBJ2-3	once	CAGSLALPRTSGDLPDTQYF	TGTGCCGGCAGCTTAGCCCTACCCCGGACTAGCGGGGACCTACCAGATACGCAGTATTTT
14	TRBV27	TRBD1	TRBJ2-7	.	CASSPLGQNYEQYF	TGTGCCAGCAGTCCACTGGGACAGAACTACGAGCAGTACTTC
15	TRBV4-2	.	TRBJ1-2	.	CASSQDQGISYGYTF	TGTGCCAGCAGCCAAGATCAGGGTATAAGCTATGGCTACACCTTC
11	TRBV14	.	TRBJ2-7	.	CASSLGYEQYF	TGTGCCAGCAGCCTCGGATACGAGCAGTACTTC
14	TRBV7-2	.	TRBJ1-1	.	CASSLVGEVTEAFF	TGTGCCAGCAGCTTAGTTGGGGAGGTGACTGAAGCTTTCTTT
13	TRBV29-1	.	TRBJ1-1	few	CSVERDMNTEAFF	TGCAGCGTTGAGCGGGACATGAACACTGAAGCTTTCTTT
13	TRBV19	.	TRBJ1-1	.	CASSIAAPNEAFF	TGTGCCAGTAGTATAGCGGCCCCTAATGAAGCTTTCTTT
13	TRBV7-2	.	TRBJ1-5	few	CASSLKGDQPQHF	TGTGCCAGCAGCTTAAAGGGCGATCAGCCCCAGCATTTT
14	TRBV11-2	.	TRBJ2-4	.	CASSPGIGKNIQYF	TGTGCCAGCAGCCCAGGGATTGGCAAAAACATTCAGTACTTC
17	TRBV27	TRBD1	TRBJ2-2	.	CASSLSPGQGGAGELFF	TGTGCCAGCAGTTTATCCCCGGGACAGGGGGGCGCCGGGGAGCTGTTTTTT
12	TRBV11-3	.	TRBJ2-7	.	CASSLNQNEQYF	TGTGCCAGCAGCTTAAACCAAAACGAGCAGTACTTC
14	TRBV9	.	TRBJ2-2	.	CASSQAGNTGELFF	TGTGCCAGCAGCCAGGCAGGGAACACCGGGGAGCTGTTTTTT
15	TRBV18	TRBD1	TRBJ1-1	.	CASSPLVQGDTEAFF	TGTGCCAGCTCACCATTAGTGCAGGGGGACACTGAAGCTTTCTTT
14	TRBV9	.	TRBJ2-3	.	CASSVSGRSDTQYF	TGTGCCAGCAGCGTCTCCGGACGGTCAGATACGCAGTATTTT
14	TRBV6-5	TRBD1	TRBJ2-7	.	CASSRDSVPYEQYF	TGTGCCAGCAGTCGGGACAGCGTGCCCTACGAGCAGTACTTC
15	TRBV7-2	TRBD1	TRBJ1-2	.	CASSLDTGGRSGYTF	TGTGCCAGCAGCTTAGATACAGGGGGTCGCAGCGGCTACACCTTC